A selection of T cell receptor beta chains follows, all from one sample in a study of radiation and T cells in renal cell carcinoma. Some clones are missing from TCRdb's copy, which holds only in-frame ones; the method was immunoSEQ multiplex PCR. Of 160,000 or so clones listed, approximately 88% are singletons. The sample here was blood, taken from a patient whose treatment included radiotherapy and nephrectomy. These receptor sequences come from a woman aged 50 to 65 with renal cell carcinoma. The CDR3 runs from the conserved cysteine through the conserved F or W. The D gene is left open where the match is weak. Some rows have no size entry. The others give once, few or many, or a class for an expanded clone.

d_call j_call v_call clone_size cdr3_aa cdr3_nt
. TRBJ1-5 TRBV19 . CATTGVSRNQPQHF TGTGCCACCACAGGTGTCAGCAGAAATCAGCCCCAGCATTTT
. TRBJ1-5 TRBV6-1 . CASSEVGGRAGQPQHF TGTGCCAGCAGTGAAGTCGGAGGGAGGGCTGGTCAGCCCCAGCATTTT
. TRBJ1-6 TRBV6-6 . CASSFRASPLHF TGTGCCAGCAGCTTTCGGGCGTCACCCCTCCACTTT
. TRBJ1-2 TRBV19 . CASRRQGNYGYTF TGTGCCAGTAGACGGCAAGGTAACTATGGCTACACCTTC
. TRBJ2-1 TRBV25-1 once CASSEWGGRHGEQFF TGTGCCAGCAGTGAATGGGGGGGCCGCCACGGAGAGCAGTTCTTC
. TRBJ2-7 TRBV7-9 once CASSGGWTDSSYEQYF TGTGCCAGCAGCGGGGGTTGGACCGACTCCTCCTACGAGCAGTACTTC
. TRBJ1-1 TRBV6-5 . CASSYSGDPPPTEAFF TGTGCCAGCAGTTACTCAGGGGACCCTCCGCCCACTGAAGCTTTCTTT
. TRBJ2-7 TRBV19 . CASSSGFEQYF TGTGCCAGTAGTTCAGGGTTTGAGCAGTACTTC
. TRBJ2-7 TRBV28 . CASSLGANYEQYF TGTGCCAGCAGTTTAGGGGCAAACTACGAGCAGTACTTC
TRBD2 TRBJ2-7 TRBV6-5 . CASNPGVAGLYEQYF TGTGCCAGCAACCCCGGGGTAGCGGGGTTATACGAGCAGTACTTC
. TRBJ1-1 TRBV6-1 . CASSVLQDTEAFF TGTGCCAGCAGTGTCTTACAGGACACTGAAGCTTTCTTT
. TRBJ1-2 TRBV30 once CAWEESPSNYGYTF TGTGCCTGGGAGGAGTCACCCTCTAACTATGGCTACACCTTC
TRBD2 TRBJ2-3 TRBV9 . CASSDSGGAWDTQYF TGTGCCAGCAGCGATAGCGGGGGGGCTTGGGATACGCAGTATTTT
. TRBJ1-2 TRBV19 . CASNWGGDGYTF TGTGCCAGTAACTGGGGAGGGGACGGCTACACCTTC
. TRBJ2-3 TRBV5-1 . CASSRTAAHADTQYF TGCGCCAGCAGCCGGACAGCCGCCCACGCAGATACGCAGTATTTT
. TRBJ1-1 TRBV5-4 . CASSLIAGIANTEAFF TGTGCCAGCAGCTTGATAGCGGGGATAGCGAACACTGAAGCTTTCTTT
TRBD2 TRBJ2-5 TRBV5-1 . CASSLTDRLAGGQETQYF TGCGCCAGCAGCCTTACTGATCGACTAGCGGGGGGGCAAGAGACCCAGTACTTC
. TRBJ1-4 TRBV7-9 . CASSRRGEKLFF TGTGCCAGCAGCCGCCGGGGGGAAAAACTGTTTTTT
TRBD1 TRBJ2-2 TRBV25-1 . CASSDPDRGNPGELFF TGTGCCAGCAGTGACCCGGACAGGGGGAATCCCGGGGAGCTGTTTTTT
. TRBJ1-2 TRBV19 . CASRNLGGRAGGYTF TGTGCCAGTAGGAACCTAGGAGGGCGAGCGGGTGGCTACACCTTC
. TRBJ1-2 TRBV18 . CASSPLQQNYGYTF TGTGCCAGCTCACCTTTACAGCAGAACTATGGCTACACCTTC
. TRBJ1-1 TRBV7-3 . CASSYQDGEAFF TGTGCCAGCAGCTACCAGGACGGTGAAGCTTTCTTT